Listed here are 14 T cell receptor beta chains from one sample, sequenced in a study of blood T cell repertoires in COVID-19. The protocol was immunoSEQ multiplex PCR, while the TCRdb copy is restricted to in-frame clones and leaves out a portion. Altogether some 150,000 clones are present, about 80% being singletons, with the ten largest covering 1.5% to 2%. Sequenced sample: PBMCs or T cells enriched from blood (not recorded which). The receptors originated from a woman between 18 and 29 years old who had been exposed to COVID-19.

The rearrangement joins TRBV6-1 to TRBJ2-3, with D maybe TRBD2 (5 bases). The germline gives CDR1 MNHNS, CDR2 SASEGT. The CDR3 sequence is 17 residues long. The V end was cut by 2 bases, the J end by 2 bases, with 17 bases between. CDR3 loop: CASSEKVWTVLTDTQYF. CDR3 bases: TGTGCCAGCAGTGAAAAAGTCTGGACTGTACTCACAGATACGCAGTATTTT.

This chain uses TRBV18 with TRBJ2-2; 14 bases match TRBD2. The CDR3 runs 17 residues. The germline CDR1 and CDR2 sequences are KGHSH and LQKENI. J was trimmed by 4 bases and V by 5 bases; bases with no gene match: 6. DNA of the CDR3: TGTGCCAGCTCATCGGGACTAGCGGGAGTAGGCACCGGGGAGCTGTTTTTT. This gives the protein CASSSGLAGVGTGELFF.

The rearrangement uses TRBV5-5 and TRBJ2-1; the match to TRBD2 covers 7 bases. The length of the CDR3 is 16 residues. J was trimmed by 6 bases and V by 5 bases; bases with no gene match: 14. Germline assignment: CDR1 SGHKS and CDR2 YYEKEE (reference sequence). CDR3: CASSPRPGGAGNEQFF. Here the CDR3 DNA reads TGTGCCAGCAGTCCTAGGCCGGGGGGAGCGGGCAATGAGCAGTTCTTC.

The rearrangement joins TRBV10-3 to TRBJ1-1; a possible D gene is TRBD1 (5 bases). CDR3 length: 10 residues. Trimming removed 11 bases at V and 9 bases at J, with 13 bases between. CDR1 ENHRY and CDR2 SYGVKD come from the germline V gene. CDR3 in DNA: TGTGCCGCAGGAGACAGAAAAGCTTTCTTT. Amino acid sequence: CAAGDRKAFF.

The V and J genes are TRBV7-9 and TRBJ2-6; 9 bases are a match to TRBD1. V was pared by 2 bases and J by 13 bases, with 12 bases of the junction left unmatched. Germline V lookup: CDR1 SEHNR, CDR2 FQNEAQ (reference sequence). This CDR3 is 16 amino acids long. The CDR3 protein is CASSLMVDRGSSVLTF. The CDR3 DNA reads as TGTGCCAGCAGCTTAATGGTTGACAGGGGGTCCTCAGTCCTGACTTTC.

This chain's CDR3 is CASSWDGRDGYTF. The CDR3 nucleotides read TGCGCCAGCAGCTGGGATGGCAGGGATGGCTACACCTTC. This chain connects TRBV5-1 to TRBJ1-2; TRBD1 is a possible D gene (5 bases). Germline loops: CDR1 SGHRS, CDR2 YFSETQ. The CDR3 is 13 residues long. With 3 bases removed from V and 6 bases from J, the gap between germline ends came to 12 bases.

The V gene is TRBV5-4, the J gene TRBJ1-6; 7 positions agree with TRBD1. Per the germline V gene, CDR1 is SGHNT and CDR2 is YYREEE (reference sequence). V was clipped by 7 bases and J by 0 bases; unmatched bases: 4. The CDR3 runs 15 residues. CDR3 in amino acids: CASSQGSSYNSPLHF. CDR3 nucleotides: TGTGCCAGCTCACAGGGGAGCTCCTATAATTCACCCCTCCACTTT. The full variable domain, in which reference TRBV5-4 and TRBJ1-6 provide the parts outside the CDR3, is ETGVTQSPTHLIKTRGQQVTLRCSSQSGHNTVSWYQQALGQGPQFIFQYYREEENGRGNFPPRFSGLQFPNYSSELNVNALELDDSALYLCASSQGSSYNSPLHFGNGTRLTVT.

In nucleotides, the CDR3 is TGTGCCAGCAGCGTAGAGTCTGGGGGACAGAACAATGAGCAGTTCTTC. It codes for CASSVESGGQNNEQFF. The chain couples TRBV9 to TRBJ2-1, with 7 bases that match TRBD1. Germline V lookup: CDR1 SGDLS, CDR2 YYNGEE. With 0 bases clipped from V and 5 bases from J, the junction kept 8 bases outside the gene matches. This CDR3 region has 16 residues.

The chain joins TRBV4-1 to TRBJ2-5, with D uncertain. V shed 2 bases and J shed 4 bases, with 14 bases lying between them. CDR1 is MGHRA, CDR2 YSYEKL, per germline. This CDR3 contains 15 residues. The CDR3 DNA reads TGCGCCAGCAGCCAAACTGCGGCGATACGAGAGACCCAGTACTTC. It codes for CASSQTAAIRETQYF.

The V and J genes are TRBV19 and TRBJ2-2; perhaps TRBD1 as D (6 bases). Per the germline V gene, CDR1 is LNHDA and CDR2 is SQIVND (reference sequence). The V and J ends lost 7 bases and 1 base respectively, with 7 bases between them. This CDR3 has 13 amino acids. The CDR3 loop is CASMGQNTGELFF. In DNA form, the CDR3 reads TGTGCCAGTATGGGACAGAACACCGGGGAGCTGTTTTTT. Full variable domain (outside the CDR3, taken from reference TRBV19 and TRBJ2-2): DGGITQSPKYLFRKEGQNVTLSCEQNLNHDAMYWYRQDPGQGLRLIYYSQIVNDFQKGDIAEGYSVSREKKESFPLTVTSAQKNPTAFYLCASMGQNTGELFFGEGSRLTVL.

V usage is TRBV7-8 and J usage is TRBJ1-2; 9 nucleotides agree with TRBD1. V gave up 5 bases and J gave up 6 bases; unmatched junction bases: 4. CDR3 length: 13 residues. CDR1 and CDR2 from the germline V gene are SGHVS and FQNEAQ. The CDR3 is CASSGGQGDGYTF. For the CDR3, the DNA is TGTGCCAGCAGCGGGGGACAGGGAGATGGCTACACCTTC. Full variable domain (missing parts from reference TRBV7-8 and TRBJ1-2): GAGVSQSPRYKVAKRGQDVALRCDPISGHVSLFWYQQALGQGPEFLTYFQNEAQLDKSGLPSDRFFAERPEGSVSTLKIQRTQQEDSAVYLCASSGGQGDGYTFGSGTRLTVV.

CDR3 residues: CAISESTTGWANYGYTF. The DNA of the CDR3 is TGTGCCATCAGTGAGTCTACAACAGGGTGGGCTAACTATGGCTACACCTTC. This chain links TRBV10-3 with TRBJ1-2; tentative D call: TRBD1 (6 bases). The length of the CDR3 is 17 residues. Trimming took off 0 bases at V and 0 bases at J, with 14 bases between the two ends. Germline V CDR1 and CDR2: ENHRY, SYGVKD.

The chain links TRBV6-4 to TRBJ2-3; 7 bases are a match to TRBD2. The CDR3 loop spans 15 amino acids. CDR1 is MRHNA and CDR2 is SNTAGT in the germline V gene. After removal of 7 bases from V and 1 base from J, the junction contained 8 bases not matched to a gene. The CDR3 loop reads CASTGRERGTDTQYF. CDR3 nucleotide sequence: TGTGCCAGCACTGGGCGGGAGAGGGGCACAGATACGCAGTATTTT.

The J gene is TRBJ2-3, the V gene TRBV7-9; TRBD2 matches at 12 bases. Germline CDR1 is SEHNR and CDR2 is FQNEAQ (reference sequence). The ends lost 1 base at V and 3 bases at J; junction bases unmatched: 2. There are 16 residues in the CDR3. In DNA, the CDR3 is TGTGCCAGCAGCTTAGGCACTAGCGGGAGGACAGATACGCAGTATTTT. This translates into CASSLGTSGRTDTQYF.